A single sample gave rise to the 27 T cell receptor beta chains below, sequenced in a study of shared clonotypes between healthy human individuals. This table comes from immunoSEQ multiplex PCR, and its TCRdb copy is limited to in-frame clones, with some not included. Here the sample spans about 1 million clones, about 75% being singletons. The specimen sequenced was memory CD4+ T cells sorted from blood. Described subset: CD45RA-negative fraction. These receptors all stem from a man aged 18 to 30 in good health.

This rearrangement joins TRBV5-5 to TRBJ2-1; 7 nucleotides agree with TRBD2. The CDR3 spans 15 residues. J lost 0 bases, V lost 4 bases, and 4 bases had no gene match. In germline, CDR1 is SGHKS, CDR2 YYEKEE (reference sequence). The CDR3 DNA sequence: TGTGCCAGCAGCCGAGCGGGAAACTCCTACAATGAGCAGTTCTTC. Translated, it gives CASSRAGNSYNEQFF. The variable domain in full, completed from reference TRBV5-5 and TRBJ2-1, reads DAGVTQSPTHLIKTRGQQVTLRCSPISGHKSVSWYQQVLGQGPQFIFQYYEKEERGRGNFPDRFSARQFPNYSSELNVNALLLGDSALYLCASSRAGNSYNEQFFGPGTRLTVL.

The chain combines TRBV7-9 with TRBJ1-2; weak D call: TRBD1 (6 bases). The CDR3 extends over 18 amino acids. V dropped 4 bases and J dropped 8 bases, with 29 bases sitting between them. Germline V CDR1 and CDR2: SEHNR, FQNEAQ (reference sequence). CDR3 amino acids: CASSSDPGVRGGGGGYTF. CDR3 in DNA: TGTGCCAGCAGCTCCGACCCTGGAGTGCGGGGGGGCGGTGGCGGCTACACCTTC.

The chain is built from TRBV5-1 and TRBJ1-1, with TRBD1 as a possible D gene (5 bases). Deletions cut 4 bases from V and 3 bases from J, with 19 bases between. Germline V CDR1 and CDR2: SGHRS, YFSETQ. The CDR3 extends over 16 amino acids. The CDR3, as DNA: TGCGCCAGCAGCCCGGGGACGGCACTGGGGGACACTGAAGCTTTCTTT. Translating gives CASSPGTALGDTEAFF.

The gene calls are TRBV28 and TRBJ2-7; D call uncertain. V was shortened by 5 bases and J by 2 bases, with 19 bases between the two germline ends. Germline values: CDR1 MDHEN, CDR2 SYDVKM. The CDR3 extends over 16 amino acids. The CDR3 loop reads CASSPPPGWATYEQYF. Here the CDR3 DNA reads TGTGCCAGCAGTCCACCGCCCGGGTGGGCGACCTACGAGCAGTACTTC. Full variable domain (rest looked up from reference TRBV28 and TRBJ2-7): DVKVTQSSRYLVKRTGEKVFLECVQDMDHENMFWYRQDPGLGLRLIYFSYDVKMKEKGDIPEGYSVSREKKERFSLILESASTNQTSMYLCASSPPPGWATYEQYFGPGTRLTVT.

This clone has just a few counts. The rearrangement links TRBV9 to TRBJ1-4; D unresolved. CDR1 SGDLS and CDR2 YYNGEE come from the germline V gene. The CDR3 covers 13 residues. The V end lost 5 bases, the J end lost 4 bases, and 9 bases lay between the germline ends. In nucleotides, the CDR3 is TGTGCCAGCAGTATCGGTGTTAATGAAAAACTGTTTTTT. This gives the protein CASSIGVNEKLFF.

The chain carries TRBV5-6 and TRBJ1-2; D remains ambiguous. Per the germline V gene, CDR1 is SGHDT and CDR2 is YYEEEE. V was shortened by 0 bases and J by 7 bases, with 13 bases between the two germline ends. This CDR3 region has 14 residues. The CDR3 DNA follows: TGTGCCAGCAGCTTGGGAGTGCAGTCGGCTGGCTACACCTTC. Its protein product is CASSLGVQSAGYTF.

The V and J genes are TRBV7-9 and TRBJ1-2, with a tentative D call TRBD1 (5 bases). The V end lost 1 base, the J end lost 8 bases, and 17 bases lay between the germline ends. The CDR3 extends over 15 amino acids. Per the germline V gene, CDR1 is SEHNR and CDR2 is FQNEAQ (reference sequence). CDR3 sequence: CASSLEGLTFGGYTF. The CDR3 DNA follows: TGTGCCAGCAGCTTAGAGGGACTTACCTTTGGAGGCTACACCTTC.

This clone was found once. The CDR3 bases are TGTGCCAGTAGTCTCATGAATTCTGGAAACACCATATATTTT. Translation: CASSLMNSGNTIYF. The genes are TRBV19 and TRBJ1-3, with no clear D. This CDR3 has 14 residues. V was pared by 5 bases and J by 1 base, with 9 bases between. Germline assignment: CDR1 LNHDA and CDR2 SQIVND (reference sequence).

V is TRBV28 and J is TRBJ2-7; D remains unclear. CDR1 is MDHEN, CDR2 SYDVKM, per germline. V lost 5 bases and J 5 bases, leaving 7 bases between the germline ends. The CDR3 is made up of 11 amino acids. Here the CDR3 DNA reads TGTGCCAGCAGTAGCGCCCACGAGCAGTACTTC. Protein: CASSSAHEQYF. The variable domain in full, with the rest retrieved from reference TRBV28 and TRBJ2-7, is DVKVTQSSRYLVKRTGEKVFLECVQDMDHENMFWYRQDPGLGLRLIYFSYDVKMKEKGDIPEGYSVSREKKERFSLILESASTNQTSMYLCASSSAHEQYFGPGTRLTVT.

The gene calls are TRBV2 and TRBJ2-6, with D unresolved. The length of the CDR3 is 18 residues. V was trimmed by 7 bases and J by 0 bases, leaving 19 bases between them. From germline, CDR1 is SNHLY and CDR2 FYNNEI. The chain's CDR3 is CASNPRRLRSSGANVLTF. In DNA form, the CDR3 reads TGTGCCAGCAACCCTCGGCGCCTGCGGAGCTCTGGGGCCAACGTCCTGACTTTC.

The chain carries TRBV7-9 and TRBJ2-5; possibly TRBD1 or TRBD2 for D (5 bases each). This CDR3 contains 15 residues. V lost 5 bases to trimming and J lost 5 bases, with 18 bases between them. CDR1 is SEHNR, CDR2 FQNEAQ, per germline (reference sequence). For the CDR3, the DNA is TGTGCCAGCAGCCCCAGGGAGTTGAGTTTGGAGACCCAGTACTTC. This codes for CASSPRELSLETQYF. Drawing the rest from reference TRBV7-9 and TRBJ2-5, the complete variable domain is DTGVSQNPRHKITKRGQNVTFRCDPISEHNRLYWYRQTLGQGPEFLTYFQNEAQLEKSRLLSDRFSAERPKGSFSTLEIQRTEQGDSAMYLCASSPRELSLETQYFGPGTRLLVL.

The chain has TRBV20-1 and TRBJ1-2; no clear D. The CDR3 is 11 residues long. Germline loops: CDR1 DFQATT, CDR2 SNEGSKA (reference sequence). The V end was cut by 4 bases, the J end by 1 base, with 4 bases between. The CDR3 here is CSATFNYGYTF. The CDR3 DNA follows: TGCAGTGCTACGTTTAACTATGGCTACACCTTC.

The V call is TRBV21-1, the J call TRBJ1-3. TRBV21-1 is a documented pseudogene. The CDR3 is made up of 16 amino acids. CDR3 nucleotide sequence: TGTGCCAGCAGCAAAGGCGTCTCCCGCTCTGGAAACACCATATATTTT. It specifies CASSKGVSRSGNTIYF.

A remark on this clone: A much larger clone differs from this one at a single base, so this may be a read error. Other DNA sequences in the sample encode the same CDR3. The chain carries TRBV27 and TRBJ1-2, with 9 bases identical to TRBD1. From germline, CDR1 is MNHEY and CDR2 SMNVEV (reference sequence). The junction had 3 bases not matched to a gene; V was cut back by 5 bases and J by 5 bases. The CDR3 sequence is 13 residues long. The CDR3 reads CASSPGTGYGYTF. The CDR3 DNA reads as TGTGCCAGCAGTCCCGGGACAGGGTATGGCTACACCTTC.

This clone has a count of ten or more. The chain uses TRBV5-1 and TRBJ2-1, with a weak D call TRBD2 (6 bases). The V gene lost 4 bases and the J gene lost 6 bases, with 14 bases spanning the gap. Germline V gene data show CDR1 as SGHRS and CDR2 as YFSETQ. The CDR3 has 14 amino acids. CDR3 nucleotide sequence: TGCGCCAGCAGCCGGGGGACCACCCCCAATGAGCAGTTCTTC. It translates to CASSRGTTPNEQFF.

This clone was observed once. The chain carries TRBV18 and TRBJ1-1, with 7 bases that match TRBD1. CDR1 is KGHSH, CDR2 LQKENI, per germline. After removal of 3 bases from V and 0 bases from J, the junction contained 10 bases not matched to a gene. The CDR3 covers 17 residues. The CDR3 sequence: CASSPGIGGFMNTEAFF. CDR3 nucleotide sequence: TGTGCCAGCTCACCGGGGATAGGGGGCTTTATGAACACTGAAGCTTTCTTT.

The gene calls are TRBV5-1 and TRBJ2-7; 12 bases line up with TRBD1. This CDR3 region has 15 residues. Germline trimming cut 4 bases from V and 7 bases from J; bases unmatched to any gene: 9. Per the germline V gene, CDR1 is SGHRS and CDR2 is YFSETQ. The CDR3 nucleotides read TGCGCCAGCAGCACCCGGGGACAGGGGGCCGATGAGCAGTACTTC. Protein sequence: CASSTRGQGADEQYF.

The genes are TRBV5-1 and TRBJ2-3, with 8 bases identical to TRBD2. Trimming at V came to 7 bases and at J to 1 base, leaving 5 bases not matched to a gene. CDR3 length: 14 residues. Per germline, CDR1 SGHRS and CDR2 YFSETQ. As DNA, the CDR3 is TGCGCCAGCGGTCCGGGAGGGGGCACAGATACGCAGTATTTT. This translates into CASGPGGGTDTQYF.

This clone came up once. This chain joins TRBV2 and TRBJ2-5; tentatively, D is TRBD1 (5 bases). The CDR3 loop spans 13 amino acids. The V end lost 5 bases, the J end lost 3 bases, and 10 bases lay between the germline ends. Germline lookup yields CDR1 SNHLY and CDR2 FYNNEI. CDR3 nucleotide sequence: TGTGCCAGCAGTCCGAGACAGAAAGAGACCCAGTACTTC. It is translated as CASSPRQKETQYF.

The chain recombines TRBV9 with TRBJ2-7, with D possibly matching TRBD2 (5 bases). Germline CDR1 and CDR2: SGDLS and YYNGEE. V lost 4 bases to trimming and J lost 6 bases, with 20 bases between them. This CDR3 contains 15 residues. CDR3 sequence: CASSLVPNGVSEQYF. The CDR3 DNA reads TGTGCCAGCAGCCTCGTCCCGAACGGGGTGTCCGAGCAGTACTTC.

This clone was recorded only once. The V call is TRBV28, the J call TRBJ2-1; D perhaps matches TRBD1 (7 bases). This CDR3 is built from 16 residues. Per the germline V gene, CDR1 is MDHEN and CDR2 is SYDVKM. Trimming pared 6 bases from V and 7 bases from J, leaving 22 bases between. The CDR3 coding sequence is TGTGCCAGCAGACTACCCGGGACAGAGACTAGGAATGAGCAGTTCTTC. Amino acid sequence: CASRLPGTETRNEQFF.

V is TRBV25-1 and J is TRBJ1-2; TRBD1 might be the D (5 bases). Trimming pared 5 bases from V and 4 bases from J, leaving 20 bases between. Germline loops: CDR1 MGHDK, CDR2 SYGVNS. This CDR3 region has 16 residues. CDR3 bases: TGTGCCAGCAGTCCTCCGGGGAAGGGGTCTAGCTATGGCTACACCTTC. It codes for CASSPPGKGSSYGYTF.

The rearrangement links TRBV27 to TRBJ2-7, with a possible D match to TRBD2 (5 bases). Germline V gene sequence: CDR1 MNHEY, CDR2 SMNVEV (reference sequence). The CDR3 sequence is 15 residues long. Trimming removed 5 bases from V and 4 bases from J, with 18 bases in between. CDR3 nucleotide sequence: TGTGCCAGCAGTCTCACCGGGATAAGTCGTTACGAGCAGTACTTC. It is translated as CASSLTGISRYEQYF.

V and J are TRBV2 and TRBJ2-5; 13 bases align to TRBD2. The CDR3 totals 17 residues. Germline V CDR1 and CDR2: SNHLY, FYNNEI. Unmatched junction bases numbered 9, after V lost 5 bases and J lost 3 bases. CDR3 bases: TGTGCCAGCAGTTCCAGGACTAGCGGGGGATACAAAGAGACCCAGTACTTC. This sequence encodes CASSSRTSGGYKETQYF.

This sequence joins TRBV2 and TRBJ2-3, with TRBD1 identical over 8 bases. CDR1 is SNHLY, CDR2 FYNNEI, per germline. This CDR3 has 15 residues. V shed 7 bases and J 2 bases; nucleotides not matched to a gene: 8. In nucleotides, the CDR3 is TGTGCCAGCACGGTTTCCCAGGGGGCCACAGATACGCAGTATTTT. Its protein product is CASTVSQGATDTQYF.

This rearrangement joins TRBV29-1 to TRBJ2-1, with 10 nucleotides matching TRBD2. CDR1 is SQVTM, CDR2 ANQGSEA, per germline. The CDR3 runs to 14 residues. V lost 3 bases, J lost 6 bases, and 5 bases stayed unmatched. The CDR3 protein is CSVDGAGGSNEQFF. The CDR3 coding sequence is TGCAGCGTTGACGGAGCGGGAGGGAGCAATGAGCAGTTCTTC.

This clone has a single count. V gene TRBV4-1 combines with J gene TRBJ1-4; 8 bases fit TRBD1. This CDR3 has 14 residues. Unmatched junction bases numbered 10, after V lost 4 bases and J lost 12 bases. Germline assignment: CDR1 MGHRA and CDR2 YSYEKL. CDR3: CASSPGGGRVELFF. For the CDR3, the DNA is TGCGCCAGCAGCCCAGGGGGCGGGAGGGTTGAACTGTTTTTT.